The clone carrying this T cell receptor (beta chain) was counted a single time. The authors ran a second PCR of 7 to 11 cycles using a sample-barcoded 5' primer and a J-beta primer mix. Every cDNA was tagged by a template-switch adaptor with 12 random nucleotides. TCRdb recomputed calls from the 5' RACE reads with MiXCR, one row per CDR3 protein. Among some 1.5 million distinct CDR3 sequences, over 25% were seen once, and the ten largest hold 7.7%. The sample comes from a study of blood T cells in healthy people across ages. The CDR3 runs 19 residues. V lost 0 bases and J lost 0, with 15 bases in between. The V gene's germline CDR1 is SEHNR and CDR2 FQNEAQ (reference sequence).

The sample comprised blood. The rearrangement links TRBV7-9 to TRBJ2-6; D is undetermined. The TCR comes from a woman younger than 45 in good health. This CDR3 reads CASSLAQAKNDSGANVLTF. As DNA, the CDR3 is TGTGCCAGCAGCTTAGCGCAGGCCAAAAATGACTCTGGGGCCAACGTCCTGACTTTC.